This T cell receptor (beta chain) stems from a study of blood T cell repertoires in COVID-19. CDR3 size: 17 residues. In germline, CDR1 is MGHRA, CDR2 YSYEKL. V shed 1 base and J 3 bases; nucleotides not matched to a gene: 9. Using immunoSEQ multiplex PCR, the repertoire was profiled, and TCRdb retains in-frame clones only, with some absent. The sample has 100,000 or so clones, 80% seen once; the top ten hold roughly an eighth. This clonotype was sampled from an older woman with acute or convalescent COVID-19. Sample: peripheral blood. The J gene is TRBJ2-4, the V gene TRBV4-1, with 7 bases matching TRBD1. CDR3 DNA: TGCGCCAGCAGCCAAGGGAGACAGGGCTCTAGCAAAAACATTCAGTACTTC. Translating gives CASSQGRQGSSKNIQYF.